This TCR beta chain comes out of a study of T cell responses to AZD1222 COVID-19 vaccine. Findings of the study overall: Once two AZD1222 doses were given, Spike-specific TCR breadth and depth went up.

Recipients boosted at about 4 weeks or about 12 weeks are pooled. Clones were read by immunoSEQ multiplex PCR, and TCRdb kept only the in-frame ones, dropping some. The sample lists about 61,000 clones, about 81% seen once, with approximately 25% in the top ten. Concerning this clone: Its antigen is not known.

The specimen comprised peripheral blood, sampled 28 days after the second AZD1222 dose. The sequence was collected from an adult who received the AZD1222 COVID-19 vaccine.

CDR3 residues: CASSLDRANQPQHF. DNA of the CDR3: TGTGCCAGCAGTCTGGACAGGGCAAATCAGCCCCAGCATTTT. V usage is TRBV6-2 or TRBV6-3 and J usage is TRBJ1-5, with TRBD1 matching over 8 bases. The CDR3 extends over 14 amino acids. Germline lookup yields CDR1 MNHEY and CDR2 SVGEGT. V lost 5 bases and J lost 4; bases outside the gene matches: 4.